Included here is one TCR beta chain sequence, with context. The antigen remains unidentified. The data were taken from a study of glioma-infiltrating T cells after dendritic cell vaccination. Study findings and constraints: Complete blood and tumor specimen sets were limited to few patients.

V was shortened by 1 base and J by 0 bases, with 12 bases between the two germline ends. CDR3 size: 17 residues. The germline CDR1 and CDR2 sequences are SNHLY and FYNNEI. Sequenced by immunoSEQ multiplex PCR; TCRdb stores in-frame clones only, minus some. The sample has about 92,000 clones; 70% to 90% are singletons. The origin of this receptor is a human donor with glioblastoma. This sequence joins TRBV2 and TRBJ2-2, with TRBD1 as a possible D gene (5 bases). The sequences come from blood, collected before dendritic cell vaccination. The CDR3 DNA reads TGTGCCAGCAGTGAAGTTTGGCAGGGTACGAACACCGGGGAGCTGTTTTTT. It translates to CASSEVWQGTNTGELFF.